A single sample gave rise to the 8 T cell receptor beta chains below, sequenced in a study of cytomegalovirus exposure and HLA in healthy donors. The method was immunoSEQ multiplex PCR; TCRdb's version includes in-frame clones alone and lacks a portion of them. The sample includes tens of thousands of clones, roughly 89% of them seen just once. The sample was PBMCs. The source is a woman aged 18 to 35 in good health and CMV-seropositive.

The V gene is TRBV9, the J gene TRBJ2-2, with D perhaps matching TRBD1 (5 bases). V shed 3 bases and J shed 3 bases, with 9 bases lying between them. This CDR3 has 14 amino acids. Germline values: CDR1 SGDLS, CDR2 YYNGEE. The CDR3 region is CASSADSHTGELFF. CDR3 DNA sequence: TGTGCCAGCAGCGCTGACAGTCACACCGGGGAGCTGTTTTTT.

The gene calls are TRBV5-3 and TRBJ1-4, with 9 bases fitting TRBD1. TRBV5-3 is sorted into the ORF group, with uncertain function. The CDR3 runs to 14 residues. Germline trimming cut 4 bases from V and 7 bases from J; bases unmatched to any gene: 5. The DNA for the CDR3 is TGTGCCAGAAGCGTCCGGGACAGGGTTGAAAAACTGTTTTTT. Amino acid sequence: CARSVRDRVEKLFF.

The chain carries TRBV6-5 and TRBJ2-7; possible D gene TRBD1, 5 bases. Germline loops: CDR1 MNHEY, CDR2 SVGAGI. Deletions cut 6 bases from V and 2 bases from J, with 17 bases between. This CDR3 has 15 amino acids. The CDR3 DNA follows: TGTGCCAGCAGGACCCTCCGGACAACTCCCTACGAGCAGTACTTC. Residues: CASRTLRTTPYEQYF.

This sequence joins TRBV19 and TRBJ1-1, with TRBD1 as a possible D gene (6 bases). CDR3 length: 13 residues. CDR1 LNHDA and CDR2 SQIVND come from the germline V gene (reference sequence). The germline V and J ends were trimmed by 4 bases and 5 bases, with 11 bases remaining between them. CDR3: CASSTTQGTEAFF. The CDR3 DNA is TGTGCCAGTAGTACTACCCAGGGGACTGAAGCTTTCTTT.

The rearrangement links TRBV6-1 to TRBJ2-6; the D is unclear. V lost 4 bases and J 2 bases, leaving 9 bases between the germline ends. The CDR3 has 15 residues. Per the germline V gene, CDR1 is MNHNS and CDR2 is SASEGT. In DNA, the CDR3 is TGTGCCAGCAGTGTCACAGAGACTGGGGCCAACGTCCTGACTTTC. It is translated as CASSVTETGANVLTF.

J is TRBJ2-1 and V is TRBV2; D unresolved. CDR1 and CDR2 (germline): SNHLY, FYNNEI. The V end lost 2 bases, the J end lost 1 base, and 6 bases lay between the germline ends. This CDR3 region has 14 residues. The CDR3 is CASSETSSYNEQFF. In DNA, the CDR3 is TGTGCCAGCAGTGAAACTTCATCCTACAATGAGCAGTTCTTC.

This chain connects TRBV5-5 to TRBJ2-5; TRBD2 might be the D (6 bases). Germline values: CDR1 SGHKS, CDR2 YYEKEE (reference sequence). This CDR3 spans 15 amino acids. V was clipped by 2 bases and J by 5 bases, with 16 bases between them. CDR3 residues: CASSFYGGISETQYF. The CDR3 bases are TGTGCCAGCAGCTTCTACGGCGGGATTAGCGAGACCCAGTACTTC.

The chain combines TRBV6-1 with TRBJ2-7; TRBD2 might be the D (5 bases). V shed 4 bases and J shed 6 bases, with 16 bases lying between them. The CDR3 loop spans 14 amino acids. Germline CDR1 MNHNS, CDR2 SASEGT. CDR3 DNA: TGTGCCAGCAGTGTATCCGGGATCGGCACCGAGCAGTACTTC. It translates to CASSVSGIGTEQYF.